This T cell receptor beta chain was sequenced during a study of blood T cell repertoires in COVID-19. TCRdb's copy holds only in-frame clones and misses some; the assay was immunoSEQ multiplex PCR. This sample yields 150,000 to 200,000 clones, of which around 85% are seen a single time; over 2.5% belongs to the top ten. Germline V lookup: CDR1 SGHDT, CDR2 YYEEEE. The ends lost 4 bases at V and 5 bases at J; junction bases unmatched: 5. The CDR3 contains 13 residues. The chain uses TRBV5-6 and TRBJ2-5, with 7 bases that match TRBD1. The clonotype comes from a man aged 55 to 70 with acute or convalescent COVID-19. The sequenced sample consisted of peripheral blood. CDR3 protein: CASSRGGTETQYF. Here the CDR3 DNA reads TGTGCCAGCAGCAGAGGGGGCACGGAGACCCAGTACTTC.